A selection of T cell receptor beta chains follows, all from one sample in a study of blood T cell repertoires in COVID-19. Some clones are missing from TCRdb's copy, which holds only in-frame ones; the method was immunoSEQ multiplex PCR. The sample consists of about 180,000 clones, approximately 80% of them appearing once. Sequencing input: peripheral blood. Source of these receptors: a woman aged 40 to 55 with COVID-19, enrolled during active disease. Each CDR3 is given with its conserved first and last residue. The D gene is left open where the match is weak. Some rows mark clone size as missing; the rest say once, few, many or name a class of expanded clone.

clone_size: -
j_call: TRBJ2-1
d_call: -
v_call: TRBV5-5
cdr3_length: 14
cdr3_aa: CASSPYGSYNEQFF
cdr3_nt: TGTGCCAGCAGCCCCTATGGCTCCTACAATGAGCAGTTCTTC

clone_size: -
j_call: TRBJ2-2
d_call: -
v_call: TRBV14
cdr3_length: 16
cdr3_aa: CASIKGELRNTGELFF
cdr3_nt: TGTGCCAGCATAAAGGGAGAACTGCGGAACACCGGGGAGCTGTTTTTT

clone_size: -
j_call: TRBJ1-2
d_call: -
v_call: TRBV12-3/TRBV12-4
cdr3_length: 13
cdr3_aa: CASRQQGTYGYTF
cdr3_nt: TGTGCCAGCAGGCAGCAGGGGACCTATGGCTACACCTTC

clone_size: -
j_call: TRBJ2-3
d_call: -
v_call: TRBV9
cdr3_length: 17
cdr3_aa: CASSVNRERSSTDTQYF
cdr3_nt: TGTGCCAGCAGCGTAAATCGGGAACGCAGTAGCACAGATACGCAGTATTTT

clone_size: -
j_call: TRBJ2-2
d_call: -
v_call: TRBV10-1
cdr3_length: 15
cdr3_aa: CASSGGVRSTGELFF
cdr3_nt: TGCGCCAGCAGTGGGGGGGTGAGGAGCACCGGGGAGCTGTTTTTT

clone_size: -
j_call: TRBJ1-1
d_call: TRBD1
v_call: TRBV3-1/TRBV3-2
cdr3_length: 16
cdr3_aa: CASSLPGQGRNTEAFF
cdr3_nt: TGTGCCAGCAGCCTACCGGGACAGGGGAGGAACACTGAAGCTTTCTTT

clone_size: few
j_call: TRBJ2-7
d_call: TRBD1
v_call: TRBV9
cdr3_length: 18
cdr3_aa: CASSVGFWAGTGVYEQYF
cdr3_nt: TGTGCCAGCAGCGTAGGCTTTTGGGCCGGGACAGGGGTCTACGAGCAGTACTTC

clone_size: -
j_call: TRBJ2-5
d_call: -
v_call: TRBV9
cdr3_length: 14
cdr3_aa: CASSAGDSAVTQYF
cdr3_nt: TGTGCCAGCAGCGCCGGGGACTCCGCCGTGACCCAGTACTTC

clone_size: -
j_call: TRBJ1-6
d_call: -
v_call: TRBV6-5
cdr3_length: 16
cdr3_aa: CASSYSTRNRNSPLHF
cdr3_nt: TGTGCCAGCAGTTACTCGACTAGGAACCGCAATTCACCCCTCCACTTT

clone_size: -
j_call: TRBJ1-5
d_call: -
v_call: TRBV5-6
cdr3_length: 14
cdr3_aa: CASSLGLAYQPQHF
cdr3_nt: TGTGCCAGCAGCTTGGGGTTGGCATATCAGCCCCAGCATTTT

clone_size: -
j_call: TRBJ1-4
d_call: TRBD1
v_call: TRBV19
cdr3_length: 14
cdr3_aa: CASSPDRGVEKLFF
cdr3_nt: TGTGCCAGTAGCCCCGACAGGGGTGTTGAAAAACTGTTTTTT

clone_size: -
j_call: TRBJ1-2
d_call: -
v_call: TRBV6-5
cdr3_length: 14
cdr3_aa: CASSYSGGGTGYTF
cdr3_nt: TGTGCCAGCAGTTACTCGGGTGGAGGGACCGGCTACACCTTC

clone_size: -
j_call: TRBJ2-1
d_call: TRBD2
v_call: TRBV3-1/TRBV3-2
cdr3_length: 17
cdr3_aa: CASSPPSALAGDNEQFF
cdr3_nt: TGTGCCAGCAGCCCTCCCTCCGCACTAGCGGGGGACAATGAGCAGTTCTTC

clone_size: -
j_call: TRBJ2-7
d_call: TRBD2
v_call: TRBV9
cdr3_length: 15
cdr3_aa: CASSVEVAGSYEQYF
cdr3_nt: TGTGCCAGCAGCGTAGAGGTAGCGGGCTCCTACGAGCAGTACTTC